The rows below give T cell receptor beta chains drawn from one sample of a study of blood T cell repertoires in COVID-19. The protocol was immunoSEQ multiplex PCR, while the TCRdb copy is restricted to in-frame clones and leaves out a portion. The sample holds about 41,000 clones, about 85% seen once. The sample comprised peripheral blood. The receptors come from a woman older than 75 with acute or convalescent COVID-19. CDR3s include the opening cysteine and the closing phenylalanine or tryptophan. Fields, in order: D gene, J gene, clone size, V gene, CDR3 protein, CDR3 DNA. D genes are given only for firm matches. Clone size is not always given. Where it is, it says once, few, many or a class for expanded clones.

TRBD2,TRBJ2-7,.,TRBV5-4,CASSLGTSGGAREQYF,TGTGCCAGCAGCTTGGGGACTAGCGGGGGGGCGAGGGAGCAGTACTTC
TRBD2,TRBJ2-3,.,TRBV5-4,CASSPRLAGGTDTQYF,TGTGCCAGCAGCCCCCGACTAGCGGGGGGCACAGATACGCAGTATTTT
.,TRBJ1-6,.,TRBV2,CASLGGLSSYNSPLHF,TGTGCCAGCCTAGGTGGTCTAAGCTCCTATAATTCACCCCTCCACTTT
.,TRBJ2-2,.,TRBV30,CAWSVGSPGSGELFF,TGTGCCTGGAGTGTTGGAAGTCCGGGATCCGGGGAGCTGTTTTTT
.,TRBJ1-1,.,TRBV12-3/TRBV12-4,CASRGGYTEAFF,TGTGCCAGCAGAGGAGGGTACACTGAAGCTTTCTTT
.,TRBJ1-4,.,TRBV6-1,CASSETGKGEKLFF,TGTGCCAGCAGTGAAACAGGGAAGGGTGAAAAACTGTTTTTT
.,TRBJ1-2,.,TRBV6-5,CASSSPGVSDYGYTF,TGTGCCAGCAGTTCCCCCGGGGTCAGCGATTATGGCTACACCTTC
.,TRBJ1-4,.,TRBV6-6,CASTLGGRGNEKLFF,TGTGCCAGCACCCTCGGGGGGAGGGGGAATGAAAAACTGTTTTTT
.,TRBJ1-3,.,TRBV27,CASRAGGGNTIYF,TGTGCCAGCAGGGCGGGAGGTGGAAACACCATATATTTT
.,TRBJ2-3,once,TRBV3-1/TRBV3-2,CASSQTGGPQYF,TGTGCCAGCAGCCAGACGGGGGGCCCTCAGTATTTT
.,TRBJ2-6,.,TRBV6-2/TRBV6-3,CASSTRGRNSGANVLTF,TGTGCCAGCAGTACGCGTGGGAGGAATTCTGGGGCCAACGTCCTGACTTTC
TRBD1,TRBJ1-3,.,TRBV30,CAWSGQGYTIYF,TGTGCCTGGAGTGGACAGGGGTACACCATATATTTT
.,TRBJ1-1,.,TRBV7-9,CASSSDIFTEAFF,TGTGCCAGCAGTTCGGACATTTTCACTGAAGCTTTCTTT
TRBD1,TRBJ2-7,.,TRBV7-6,CASSRLGTGGLEQYF,TGTGCCAGCAGCCGACTGGGGACAGGGGGCCTCGAGCAGTACTTC
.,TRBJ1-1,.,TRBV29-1,CSVDRPNTEAFF,TGCAGCGTGGACAGACCGAACACTGAAGCTTTCTTT
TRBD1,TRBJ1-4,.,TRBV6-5,CASRRQGTNEKLFF,TGTGCCAGCAGACGACAGGGAACTAATGAAAAACTGTTTTTT
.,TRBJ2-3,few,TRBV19,CASTAGITDTQYF,TGTGCCAGTACCGCAGGGATCACAGATACGCAGTATTTT
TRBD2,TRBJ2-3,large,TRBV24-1,CATSDAHYLGTSGGADTQYF,TGTGCCACCAGTGATGCCCATTACTTGGGGACTAGCGGGGGGGCAGATACGCAGTATTTT
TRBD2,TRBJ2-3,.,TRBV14,CASSPRLAGGLFSPYF,TGTGCCAGCAGCCCCCGACTAGCGGGGGGCCTGTTTTCTCCGTATTTT
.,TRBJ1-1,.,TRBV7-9,CASSLTGVNTEAFF,TGTGCCAGCAGCCTCACGGGAGTGAACACTGAAGCTTTCTTT
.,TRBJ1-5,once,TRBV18,CASSPEAAPNQPQHF,TGTGCCAGCTCACCGGAGGCGGCACCCAATCAGCCCCAGCATTTT
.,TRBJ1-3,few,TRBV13,CASSPTTISGNTIYF,TGTGCCAGCAGCCCTACGACAATCTCTGGAAACACCATATATTTT
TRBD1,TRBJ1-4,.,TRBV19,CASSPDRATNEKLFF,TGTGCCAGTAGTCCCGACAGGGCAACTAATGAAAAACTGTTTTTT
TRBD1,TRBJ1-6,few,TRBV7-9,CASSRGQGVGSYNSPLHF,TGTGCCAGCAGCCGGGGACAGGGGGTCGGCTCCTATAATTCACCCCTCCACTTT
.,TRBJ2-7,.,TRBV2,CASKRDWDHEQYF,TGTGCCAGCAAAAGGGACTGGGACCACGAGCAGTACTTC
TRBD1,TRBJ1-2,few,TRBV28,CASSLGTGGKGDYGYTF,TGTGCCAGCAGCCTCGGGACAGGGGGAAAGGGAGACTATGGCTACACCTTC
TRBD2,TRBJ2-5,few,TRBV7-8,CASASGGAQETQYF,TGTGCCAGCGCCTCGGGGGGAGCACAAGAGACCCAGTACTTC
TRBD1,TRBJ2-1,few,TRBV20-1,CSASTHWDRGPYNEQFF,TGCAGTGCTAGTACCCATTGGGACAGGGGACCCTACAATGAGCAGTTCTTC
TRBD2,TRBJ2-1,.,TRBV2,CASNPGGGAWGNEQFF,TGTGCCAGCAATCCGGGCGGGGGGGCCTGGGGCAATGAGCAGTTCTTC
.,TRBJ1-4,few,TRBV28,CASSAGGGVGEKLFF,TGTGCCAGCAGTGCGGGAGGAGGGGTGGGCGAAAAACTGTTTTTT
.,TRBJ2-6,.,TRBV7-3,CASSLGAVGANVLTF,TGTGCCAGCAGCTTAGGGGCTGTGGGGGCCAACGTCCTGACTTTC
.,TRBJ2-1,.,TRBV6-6,CATFSNEQFF,TGTGCCACCTTCTCCAATGAGCAGTTCTTC
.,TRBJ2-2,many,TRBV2,CASSGRGTGELFF,TGTGCCAGCAGTGGTCGCGGCACCGGGGAGCTGTTTTTT
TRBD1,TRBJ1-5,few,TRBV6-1,CASSEALVTGNQPQHF,TGTGCCAGCAGTGAAGCGCTGGTGACAGGGAACCAGCCCCAGCATTTT
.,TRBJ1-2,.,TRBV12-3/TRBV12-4,CASSPGAPQPDF,TGTGCCAGCAGTCCTGGGGCCCCCCAACCCGACTTC
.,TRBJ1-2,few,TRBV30,CAWRRTGHGYTF,TGTGCCTGGAGGCGAACAGGGCATGGCTACACCTTC
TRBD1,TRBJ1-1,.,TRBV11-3,CASSLQGATGTEAFF,TGTGCCAGCAGCTTACAGGGGGCGACCGGCACTGAAGCTTTCTTT
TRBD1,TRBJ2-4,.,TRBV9,CASSETGGQNIQYF,TGTGCCAGCAGCGAGACAGGGGGCCAGAACATTCAGTACTTC
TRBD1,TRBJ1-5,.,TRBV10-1,CASTLKKDRGRNQPQHF,TGCGCCAGCACCCTAAAAAAAGACAGGGGACGCAATCAGCCCCAGCATTTT
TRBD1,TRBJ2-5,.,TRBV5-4,CASSPGTAQGETQYF,TGTGCCAGCAGCCCGGGGACAGCTCAAGGAGAGACCCAGTACTTC
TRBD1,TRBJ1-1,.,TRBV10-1,CASGTGLDTEAFF,TGCGCCAGCGGGACAGGGCTGGACACTGAAGCTTTCTTT
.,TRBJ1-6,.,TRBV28,CASRWALNSPLHF,TGTGCCAGCCGCTGGGCCCTTAATTCACCCCTCCACTTT
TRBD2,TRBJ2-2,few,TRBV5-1,CASSASGGAPGELFF,TGCGCCAGCAGCGCAAGCGGGGGGGCCCCCGGGGAGCTGTTTTTT